This entry lists 6 T cell receptor beta chains sequenced from one sample in a study of neurological immune-mediated disorders. Each CDR3 protein gets one entry after TCRdb re-called the 5' RACE reads with MiXCR. The table includes fewer than 50,000 distinct CDR3 sequences, about 14% detected once. The sequencing sample was made of CD4+ T cells from blood. The receptor source for this set is a woman between 55 and 75 years old with HTLV-1-associated myelopathy (HAM/TSP).

Many counts were recorded for this clonotype. The rearrangement joins TRBV7-8 to TRBJ1-2, with a weak D call TRBD1 (5 bases). V dropped 2 bases and J dropped 5 bases, with 21 bases sitting between them. The germline V gene has CDR1 SGHVS and CDR2 FQNEAQ. The CDR3 is made up of 17 amino acids. DNA of the CDR3: TGTGCCAGCAGCTTACGGCAGGGCGGCGGTGGGGGGTATGGCTACACCTTC. It yields the protein CASSLRQGGGGGYGYTF.

This clonotype occurred many times. V usage is TRBV20-1 and J usage is TRBJ2-5; 7 bases map to TRBD2. Germline trimming cut 5 bases from V and 2 bases from J; bases unmatched to any gene: 8. This CDR3 region has 14 residues. Germline loops: CDR1 DFQATT, CDR2 SNEGSKA (reference sequence). The CDR3 reads CSAPHGGRQETQYF. The CDR3 DNA is TGCAGTGCTCCCCACGGGGGGAGACAAGAGACCCAGTACTTC.

This clonotype was recorded at least ten times. The chain links TRBV29-1 to TRBJ2-3; no reliable D call. V was pared by 4 bases and J by 3 bases, with 11 bases between. The V gene's germline CDR1 is SQVTM and CDR2 ANQGSEA. CDR3 length equals 13 residues. The CDR3 protein is CSVVQHFTDTQYF. The CDR3 DNA is TGCAGCGTTGTACAACATTTTACAGATACGCAGTATTTT.

The table lists this clonotype with many counts. V gene TRBV5-1 combines with J gene TRBJ2-2, with D tentatively TRBD1 or TRBD2 (5 bases each). With 0 bases removed from V and 6 bases from J, the gap between germline ends came to 24 bases. Germline-derived CDR1 and CDR2 are SGHRS and YFSETQ. CDR3 length equals 19 residues. This CDR3 is CASSLEVWRQGLPPGELFF. DNA for the CDR3: TGCGCCAGCAGCTTGGAAGTGTGGAGGCAGGGCCTACCCCCCGGGGAGCTGTTTTTT.

The rearrangement uses TRBV5-4 and TRBJ2-1, with D tentatively TRBD1 (5 bases). V was shortened by 2 bases and J by 5 bases, with 11 bases between the two germline ends. The germline gives CDR1 SGHNT, CDR2 YYREEE (reference sequence). This CDR3 spans 14 amino acids. The CDR3 reads CASSFPDRDNEQFF. The DNA of the CDR3 is TGTGCCAGCAGCTTTCCCGACAGAGACAATGAGCAGTTCTTC.

Worth noting for this clonotype: Germline and junction disagree at one end, which may indicate a read error. The rearrangement links TRBV6-5 to TRBJ1-1; D ambiguous. The V gene's germline CDR1 is MNHEY and CDR2 SVGAGI. The CDR3 runs to 13 residues. CDR3 sequence (DNA): TGTGCCGGCAGCCCCACAGTTAACACTAAAGCTTTCTTT. Translated: CAGSPTVNTKAFF.